This entry is about one T cell receptor (beta chain). The data originate from a study of shared clonotypes between healthy human individuals. TCRdb's table, derived via immunoSEQ multiplex PCR, lists solely in-frame clones and lacks some. This sample has 400,000 to 550,000 clones; around 79% occur once, and the top ten carry approximately 12%. CDR1 SGDLS and CDR2 YYNGEE come from the germline V gene. The CDR3 contains 14 residues. Trimming shortened V by 2 bases and J by 5 bases, and 12 bases separated the two germline ends. The chain carries TRBV9 and TRBJ2-3; weak D call: TRBD2 (6 bases). The sequencing sample was made of PBMCs. The source of this sequence is a woman in her thirties or forties in good health. Some clones in this sample may be carry-over from other donors' samples. The CDR3, as DNA: TGTGCCAGCAGCGTTTGGGGGGTCGGAGATACGCAGTATTTT. This translates into CASSVWGVGDTQYF.